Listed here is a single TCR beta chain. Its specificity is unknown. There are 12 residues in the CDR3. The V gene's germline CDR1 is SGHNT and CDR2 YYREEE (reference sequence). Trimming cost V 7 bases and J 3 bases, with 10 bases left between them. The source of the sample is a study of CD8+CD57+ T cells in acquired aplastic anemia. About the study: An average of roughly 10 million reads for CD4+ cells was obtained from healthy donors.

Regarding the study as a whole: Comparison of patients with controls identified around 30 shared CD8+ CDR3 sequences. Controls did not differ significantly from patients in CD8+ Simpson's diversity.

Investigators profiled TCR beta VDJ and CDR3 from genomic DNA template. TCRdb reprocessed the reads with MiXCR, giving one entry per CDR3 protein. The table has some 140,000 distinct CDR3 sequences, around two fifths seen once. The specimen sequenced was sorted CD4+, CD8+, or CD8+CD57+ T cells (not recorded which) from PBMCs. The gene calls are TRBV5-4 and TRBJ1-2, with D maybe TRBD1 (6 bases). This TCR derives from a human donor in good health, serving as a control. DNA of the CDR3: TGTGCCAGCGTAGAGGGGGACTATGGCTACACCTTC. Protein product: CASVEGDYGYTF.